These T cell receptor beta chains were read from a single sample in a study of T cell responses to AZD1222 COVID-19 vaccine. The repertoire was sequenced with immunoSEQ multiplex PCR; TCRdb's copy has only in-frame clones and lacks some. Of under 200,000 clones detected, about 92% appear once; the ten largest clones hold 3.5% to 5%. The sequencing used peripheral blood, collected on day 0 of AZD1222 vaccination. The receptors were gathered from an adult in good health. Both conserved end residues are part of each CDR3. Each record gives: D gene, clone size, J gene, V gene, CDR3 protein, CDR3 DNA. A D gene is named only where the DNA matches it firmly. The size of a clone is reported for some rows only, either as once, few or many, or as a class for expanded clones.

>.|.|TRBJ2-5|TRBV7-7
CASSQIHSSETQYF
TGTGCCAGCAGCCAAATTCACAGTTCTGAGACCCAGTACTTC
>TRBD2|once|TRBJ2-1|TRBV6-5
CASRAGEGGKQFF
TGTGCCAGCAGAGCGGGAGAGGGAGGTAAGCAGTTCTTC
>TRBD1|.|TRBJ1-2|TRBV12-3/TRBV12-4
CATARQGGYTF
TGTGCCACCGCCCGACAGGGCGGGTACACCTTC
>.|once|TRBJ2-3|TRBV7-9
CASSPRGNQYTDTQYF
TGTGCCAGCAGCCCCCGGGGGAACCAATACACAGATACGCAGTATTTT
>.|.|TRBJ1-1|TRBV10-2
CASTPAGNTEAFF
TGCGCCAGCACCCCCGCCGGGAACACTGAAGCTTTCTTT
>.|.|TRBJ1-1|TRBV13
CASSWTKRSSDTEAFF
TGTGCCAGCAGCTGGACTAAACGTTCCTCGGACACTGAAGCTTTCTTT
>.|.|TRBJ1-3|TRBV5-1
CASSSGGDSGNTIYF
TGCGCCAGCAGCTCGGGAGGGGACTCTGGAAACACCATATATTTT
>TRBD1|.|TRBJ1-5|TRBV2
CASSEPGQASNQPQHF
TGTGCCAGCAGTGAGCCGGGACAGGCGAGCAATCAGCCCCAGCATTTT
>.|.|TRBJ1-1|TRBV16
CASSQIIIGPTEAFF
TGTGCCAGCAGCCAAATAATAATAGGGCCCACTGAAGCTTTCTTT
>TRBD1|.|TRBJ2-7|TRBV28
CASSTNAGTADEQYF
TGTGCCAGCAGCACGAACGCCGGGACAGCCGACGAGCAGTACTTC
>TRBD1|.|TRBJ2-7|TRBV27
CASSFGTGGVGQYF
TGTGCCAGCAGTTTTGGGACAGGGGGCGTCGGGCAGTACTTC
>TRBD1|.|TRBJ1-1|TRBV6-5
CASSQGQGHTEAFF
TGTGCCAGCAGTCAGGGACAGGGACACACTGAAGCTTTCTTT
>.|.|TRBJ1-3|TRBV7-8
CASSSLGGATGNTIYF
TGTGCCAGCAGCTCCCTGGGGGGCGCAACTGGAAACACCATATATTTT
>.|many|TRBJ2-2|TRBV10-3
CAISDRGELFF
TGTGCCATCAGTGATAGGGGGGAGCTGTTTTTT
>.|.|TRBJ2-7|TRBV5-6
CASSHPADNYEQYF
TGTGCCAGCAGCCACCCTGCCGACAACTACGAGCAGTACTTC
>.|.|TRBJ1-3|TRBV6-1
CASSERKGARGNTIYF
TGTGCCAGCAGTGAGAGGAAAGGGGCGCGGGGAAACACCATATATTTT
>.|.|TRBJ1-2|TRBV14
CASSQREFRFYGYTF
TGTGCCAGCAGCCAACGTGAATTTAGATTCTATGGCTACACCTTC
>.|.|TRBJ2-5|TRBV3-1/TRBV3-2
CASSQARETQYF
TGTGCCAGCAGCCAGGCGAGGGAGACCCAGTACTTC
>TRBD1|.|TRBJ1-1|TRBV6-5
CASSRTGLVGTEAFF
TGTGCCAGCAGTCGGACAGGACTCGTTGGCACTGAAGCTTTCTTT
>TRBD1|.|TRBJ1-1|TRBV18
CASSRLEGAGAEAFF
TGTGCCAGCTCACGCTTGGAGGGGGCAGGCGCTGAAGCTTTCTTT
>TRBD2|few|TRBJ2-7|TRBV6-1
CASTEDPGTKNYEQYF
TGTGCCAGCACTGAGGACCCCGGGACTAAAAACTACGAGCAGTACTTC
>.|.|TRBJ1-5|TRBV11-1
CASSLGGPSISQHF
TGTGCCAGCAGCTTAGGGGGTCCGTCCATTTCCCAGCATTTT
>.|.|TRBJ1-1|TRBV5-1
CASSLASGGLNTEAFF
TGCGCCAGCAGCTTGGCTTCGGGCGGTTTGAACACTGAAGCTTTCTTT
>.|.|TRBJ2-7|TRBV20-1
CSARQDYEQYF
TGCAGTGCTAGACAGGACTACGAGCAGTACTTC
>.|.|TRBJ1-3|TRBV4-1
CASSQVWARAGVGNTIYF
TGCGCCAGCAGCCAAGTATGGGCTAGGGCCGGGGTCGGTAACACCATATATTTT
>.|.|TRBJ1-6|TRBV6-5
CASSYRKERSPLHF
TGTGCCAGCAGTTACCGGAAGGAACGTTCACCCCTCCACTTT
>TRBD1|.|TRBJ2-3|TRBV18
CASSPLGRDRGTDTQYF
TGTGCCAGCTCACCACTGGGCCGGGACAGGGGAACAGATACGCAGTATTTT
>.|.|TRBJ1-6|TRBV7-2
CASSLRTSEGSPLHF
TGTGCCAGCAGCCTTAGGACTTCAGAGGGTTCACCCCTCCACTTT
>TRBD2|.|TRBJ2-3|TRBV5-1
CASSSIAGVRDTQYF
TGCGCCAGCAGCTCTATAGCGGGAGTAAGAGATACGCAGTATTTT